The 15 T cell receptor beta chains below all came from one sample that was sequenced in a study of immunodeficiency. The protocol was immunoSEQ multiplex PCR, while the TCRdb copy is restricted to in-frame clones and leaves out a portion. The sample lists fewer than 400 clones; 93% were seen once. Specimen: CD8+ T cells from blood. The source of these receptors is a girl aged 2 to 9.

This chain links TRBV29-1 with TRBJ1-3, with D unresolved. CDR1 and CDR2 (germline): SQVTM, ANQGSEA. CDR3 length equals 16 residues. V shed 4 bases and J shed 0 bases, with 16 bases lying between them. The CDR3: CSVAVVQAFSGNTIYF. The DNA for the CDR3 is TGCAGCGTTGCGGTCGTTCAGGCGTTCTCTGGAAACACCATATATTTT.

The chain couples TRBV2 to TRBJ2-7; possible D gene TRBD2, 6 bases. Germline lookup yields CDR1 SNHLY and CDR2 FYNNEI. This CDR3 has 14 amino acids. Trimming stripped 4 bases from V and 2 bases from J, with 12 bases between. The CDR3 DNA follows: TGTGCCAGCAGTGGACTAGAATTCCCCTACGAGCAGTACTTC. It is translated as CASSGLEFPYEQYF.

This chain connects TRBV6-5 to TRBJ1-1; D call uncertain. CDR1 is MNHEY and CDR2 is SVGAGI in the germline V gene. The CDR3 is made up of 14 amino acids. Trimming took off 0 bases at V and 2 bases at J, with 7 bases between the two ends. The DNA of the CDR3 is TGTGCCAGCAGTTACTCTGGACGCAACACTGAAGCTTTCTTT. This codes for CASSYSGRNTEAFF.

The chain couples TRBV19 to TRBJ2-1; TRBD1 might be the D (6 bases). Trimming took off 4 bases at V and 5 bases at J, with 9 bases between the two ends. CDR3 size: 13 residues. Germline V gene lookup returns CDR1 LNHDA and CDR2 SQIVND (reference sequence). This CDR3 reads CASSKTGNNEQFF. CDR3 bases: TGTGCCAGTAGTAAAACAGGGAACAATGAGCAGTTCTTC.

The chain carries TRBV7-6 and TRBJ1-2; 8 bases match TRBD1. V lost 4 bases and J lost 0; bases outside the gene matches: 16. This CDR3 has 19 residues. The V gene's germline CDR1 is SGHVS and CDR2 FNYEAQ. In nucleotides, the CDR3 is TGTGCCAGCAGCTCAAAGACGGGACAGGTTCCCCCCTCTAACTATGGCTACACCTTC. It codes for CASSSKTGQVPPSNYGYTF. The full variable domain, completed using reference TRBV7-6 and TRBJ1-2, is GAGVSQSPRYKVTKRGQDVALRCDPISGHVSLYWYRQALGQGPEFLTYFNYEAQQDKSGLPNDRFSAERPEGSISTLTIQRTEQRDSAMYRCASSSKTGQVPPSNYGYTFGSGTRLTVV.

The chain links TRBV6-5 to TRBJ2-5; no definite D call. Germline V gene sequence: CDR1 MNHEY, CDR2 SVGAGI. This CDR3 spans 14 amino acids. With 0 bases removed from V and 2 bases from J, the gap between germline ends came to 7 bases. The CDR3 coding sequence is TGTGCCAGCAGTTACTCGGCAAATCAAGAGACCCAGTACTTC. Amino acid sequence: CASSYSANQETQYF.

The J gene is TRBJ2-2, the V gene TRBV5-5, with D possibly matching TRBD1 (6 bases). The CDR3 covers 14 residues. Germline V gives CDR1 SGHKS, CDR2 YYEKEE (reference sequence). Trimming left V 2 bases short and J 9 bases short, with 14 bases between. The CDR3 coding sequence is TGTGCCAGCAGCTTCCGGGACAACCCTTGGGAGCTGTTTTTT. This sequence encodes CASSFRDNPWELFF. Using reference TRBV5-5 and TRBJ2-2 for the parts outside the CDR3, the full variable domain is DAGVTQSPTHLIKTRGQQVTLRCSPISGHKSVSWYQQVLGQGPQFIFQYYEKEERGRGNFPDRFSARQFPNYSSELNVNALLLGDSALYLCASSFRDNPWELFFGEGSRLTVL.

This chain links TRBV6-5 with TRBJ1-1, with unresolved D. V was trimmed by 3 bases and J by 1 base, leaving 6 bases between them. The CDR3 extends over 13 amino acids. Germline CDR1 reads MNHEY; CDR2 reads SVGAGI. The CDR3 nucleotides read TGTGCCAGCAGTTATGGGGAGAACACTGAAGCTTTCTTT. Its translation is CASSYGENTEAFF.

This clone was observed once. The genes are TRBV6-5 and TRBJ1-5; TRBD1 might be the D (5 bases). In germline, CDR1 is MNHEY, CDR2 SVGAGI. This CDR3 spans 14 amino acids. Trimming took 7 bases from V and 4 from J, leaving 14 bases between them. CDR3 in DNA: TGTGCCAGCATGAGAGGGGACTTTAATCAGCCCCAGCATTTT. Its translation is CASMRGDFNQPQHF.

The chain joins TRBV7-6 to TRBJ1-6, with TRBD1 as a possible D gene (5 bases). Trimming stripped 5 bases from V and 4 bases from J, with 24 bases between. This CDR3 spans 19 amino acids. Germline V CDR1 and CDR2: SGHVS, FNYEAQ. The CDR3 is CASSAAGGKGRSYNSPLHF. DNA of the CDR3: TGTGCCAGCAGCGCAGCGGGGGGTAAAGGCCGTTCTTATAATTCACCCCTCCACTTT.

The chain links TRBV9 to TRBJ2-7; 8 nucleotides match TRBD2. Germline V gives CDR1 SGDLS, CDR2 YYNGEE. The V and J ends lost 0 bases and 2 bases, in that order; junction bases with no gene match: 4. This CDR3 is 15 amino acids long. This CDR3 is CASSVGAGGTYEQYF. The DNA of the CDR3 is TGTGCCAGCAGCGTAGGCGCGGGAGGCACCTACGAGCAGTACTTC.

Here the CDR3 DNA reads TGTGCCAGCAGTTTATTTTTAAGAGAGACCCAGTACTTC. It specifies CASSLFLRETQYF. The V gene is TRBV28, the J gene TRBJ2-5; no clear D gene. The CDR3 extends over 13 amino acids. Germline V gene data show CDR1 as MDHEN and CDR2 as SYDVKM. V was pared by 1 base and J by 4 bases, with 7 bases between.

This chain uses TRBV18 with TRBJ2-3; D may be TRBD1 (6 bases). The germline V gene has CDR1 KGHSH and CDR2 LQKENI. The CDR3 totals 16 residues. V lost 2 bases, J lost 5 bases, and 17 bases lay in between. The CDR3 spells CASSPEFRGDQDTQYF. The CDR3 DNA follows: TGTGCCAGCTCACCAGAGTTCAGGGGTGACCAAGATACGCAGTATTTT.

V is TRBV7-6 and J is TRBJ2-2; D uncertain. The V end was cut by 5 bases, the J end by 5 bases, with 9 bases between. The CDR3 length is 13 residues. Germline lookup yields CDR1 SGHVS and CDR2 FNYEAQ. CDR3 bases: TGTGCCAGCAGCCCCGTCAAAACCGGGGAGCTGTTTTTT. It specifies CASSPVKTGELFF.

The V call is TRBV6-5, the J call TRBJ2-3; TRBD2 might be the D (7 bases). Trimming stripped 10 bases from V and 2 bases from J, with 16 bases between. This CDR3 has 14 amino acids. Germline V gene data show CDR1 as MNHEY and CDR2 as SVGAGI. CDR3 residues: CATSRGGSTDTQYF. The CDR3 nucleotides read TGTGCCACCTCGAGGGGGGGTTCCACAGATACGCAGTATTTT.